The 28 T cell receptor beta chains listed next were all sequenced from one sample in a study of CD8+CD57+ T cells in acquired aplastic anemia. TCR beta VDJ combinations and CDR3 sequences were profiled from genomic DNA. TCRdb used MiXCR to reprocess the reads, holding one entry per CDR3 protein. The profile shows about 400,000 distinct CDR3 sequences, about 70% of them singletons. What was sequenced was sorted CD4+, CD8+, or CD8+CD57+ T cells (not recorded which) from PBMCs. The receptors here all came from a human donor in good health, serving as a control.

The CDR3 spells CSSTELGASQPQHF. The CDR3 region has the DNA TGCAGTTCGACTGAACTGGGGGCTAGTCAGCCCCAGCATTTT. V and J are TRBV20-1 and TRBJ1-5; perhaps TRBD1 as D (6 bases). The germline gives CDR1 DFQATT, CDR2 SNEGSKA (reference sequence). The CDR3 consists of 14 residues. Trimming took 8 bases from V and 6 from J, leaving 20 bases between them.

This clonotype appeared once. The V and J genes are TRBV9 and TRBJ2-1; D might be TRBD1 (7 bases). With 2 bases removed from V and 13 bases from J, the gap between germline ends came to 22 bases. There are 15 residues in the CDR3. The V gene's germline CDR1 is SGDLS and CDR2 YYNGEE. DNA for the CDR3: TGTGCCAGCAGCGTGGCGAAGGGGGCGGGGTTGGGACAGTTCTTC. Amino acids: CASSVAKGAGLGQFF.

J is TRBJ2-2 and V is TRBV6-6; 9 nucleotides match TRBD1. Germline V lookup: CDR1 MNHNY, CDR2 SVGAGI (reference sequence). The V gene end was trimmed by 10 bases and the J gene end by 4 bases; junction bases not matched to a gene: 4. The CDR3 has 13 amino acids. For the CDR3, the DNA is TGTGCCATCGGGGACAGGGTCACCGGGGAGCTGTTTTTT. It codes for CAIGDRVTGELFF.

This clonotype was observed many times. The chain links TRBV6-2 or TRBV6-3 to TRBJ1-2, with 7 bases matching TRBD1. The J segment lost 8 bases and the V segment lost 6 bases, leaving 6 bases of the junction unmatched. CDR1 and CDR2 from the germline V gene are MNHEY and SVGEGT. This CDR3 comprises 12 residues. The CDR3 bases are TGTGCCAGCAGGCCCTCAGGGGGGGGCTACACCTTC. As protein: CASRPSGGGYTF.

The chain links TRBV2 to TRBJ2-5, with D perhaps matching TRBD2 (6 bases). The germline gives CDR1 SNHLY, CDR2 FYNNEI. The ends were cut back, 6 bases at V and 8 bases at J, with 7 bases in the middle. The CDR3 has 10 residues. The CDR3 protein is CASREGTQYF. The CDR3 DNA sequence: TGTGCCAGCAGGGAGGGCACCCAGTACTTC. Full variable domain (outside the CDR3, taken from reference TRBV2 and TRBJ2-5): EPEVTQTPSHQVTQMGQEVILRCVPISNHLYFYWYRQILGQKVEFLVSFYNNEISEKSEIFDDQFSVERPDGSNFTLKIRSTKLEDSAMYFCASREGTQYFGPGTRLLVL.

This clonotype was picked up many times. The V call is TRBV12-3 or TRBV12-4, the J call TRBJ2-2; 13 nucleotides align to TRBD2. This CDR3 spans 19 amino acids. Trimming at V came to 5 bases and at J to 3 bases, leaving 12 bases not matched to a gene. The CDR3 sequence is CASSTGLAGALYDTGELFF. CDR3 bases: TGTGCCAGCAGTACTGGACTAGCGGGGGCCCTATACGACACCGGGGAGCTGTTTTTT.

The chain links TRBV12-3 or TRBV12-4 to TRBJ2-5; D ambiguous. With 5 bases removed from V and 5 bases from J, the gap between germline ends came to 15 bases. The CDR3 runs to 14 residues. Here the CDR3 DNA reads TGTGCCAGCAGTCCTGGCCAGCGTGGGGAGACCCAGTACTTC. Translated, it gives CASSPGQRGETQYF.

This clonotype was found many times. This sequence joins TRBV11-2 and TRBJ1-6; 9 nucleotides agree with TRBD1. V dropped 4 bases and J dropped 9; count of bases not matched to a gene: 7. Germline CDR1 and CDR2: SGHAT and FQNNGV. The CDR3 sequence is 15 residues long. This chain's CDR3 is CASSSGQGRTSPLHF. In DNA, the CDR3 is TGTGCCAGCAGCTCCGGACAGGGGAGGACTTCACCCCTCCACTTT.

This clonotype was seen at least ten times. The gene calls are TRBV5-1 and TRBJ2-7; D is ambiguous. V lost 0 bases, J lost 0 bases, and 7 bases lay in between. Germline CDR1 reads SGHRS; CDR2 reads YFSETQ. The CDR3 is 14 residues long. CDR3 region: CASSLVGGSYEQYF. The CDR3 nucleotides are TGCGCCAGCAGCTTGGTCGGCGGCTCCTACGAGCAGTACTTC.

The chain carries TRBV4-1 and TRBJ1-1; the D gene is possibly TRBD1 (6 bases). Germline V gene sequence: CDR1 MGHRA, CDR2 YSYEKL. The CDR3 is made up of 14 amino acids. Trimming took 0 bases from V and 9 from J, leaving 14 bases between them. The CDR3 sequence: CASSQDWGAEKAFF. The CDR3 DNA sequence: TGCGCCAGCAGCCAAGATTGGGGGGCGGAAAAAGCTTTCTTT.

The chain links TRBV11-2 to TRBJ1-6; no definite D call. The V end lost 2 bases, the J end lost 7 bases, and 9 bases lay between the germline ends. Germline-derived CDR1 and CDR2 are SGHAT and FQNNGV. The length of the CDR3 is 14 residues. The CDR3 spells CASSLRTVNSPLHF. The CDR3 nucleotides read TGTGCCAGCAGCTTACGTACCGTGAATTCACCCCTCCACTTT.

At least ten counts were recorded for this clonotype. J is TRBJ2-2 and V is TRBV5-6; D may be TRBD1 (5 bases). Trimming took 3 bases from V and 3 from J, leaving 12 bases between them. This CDR3 region has 15 residues. Germline CDR1 reads SGHDT; CDR2 reads YYEEEE. The CDR3 here is CASSSRQRYTGELFF. The DNA of the CDR3 is TGTGCCAGCAGCTCAAGACAGAGGTACACCGGGGAGCTGTTTTTT.

The chain carries TRBV20-1 and TRBJ1-2, with 7 bases that match TRBD1. Germline V lookup: CDR1 DFQATT, CDR2 SNEGSKA (reference sequence). V gave up 6 bases and J gave up 5 bases; unmatched junction bases: 12. The CDR3 length is 14 residues. CDR3 region: CSAWDSSYEYGYTF. CDR3 bases: TGCAGTGCGTGGGACAGCTCCTACGAGTATGGCTACACCTTC.

This clonotype was counted many times. The junction does not match germline at one end; this may be a read error. J is TRBJ2-5 and V is TRBV5-1, with D maybe TRBD1 (6 bases). There are 13 residues in the CDR3. Looked up from germline, CDR1 is SGHRS and CDR2 is YFSETQ. The CDR3 reads CASSVGQQETQYF. In DNA form, the CDR3 reads TGTGCCAGCAGCGTCGGACAGCAAGAGACCCAGTACTTC.

This clonotype showed up many times. The V and J genes are TRBV3-1 and TRBJ1-1; 8 bases fit TRBD1. Germline lookup yields CDR1 LGHDT and CDR2 YNNKEL (reference sequence). V was pared by 5 bases and J by 11 bases, with 10 bases of the junction left unmatched. This CDR3 is built from 13 residues. The CDR3 loop reads CASSLQGGGVAFF. The CDR3 DNA is TGTGCCAGCAGCTTACAGGGGGGTGGTGTGGCTTTCTTT.

The chain has TRBV7-9 and TRBJ1-1; D possibly corresponds to TRBD1 (6 bases). The CDR3 has 14 amino acids. Trimming stripped 6 bases from V and 10 bases from J, with 21 bases between. Per the germline V gene, CDR1 is SEHNR and CDR2 is FQNEAQ (reference sequence). The CDR3 spells CASSCPGGGARAFF. In nucleotides, the CDR3 is TGTGCCAGCAGTTGTCCCGGGGGGGGGGCGAGAGCTTTCTTT.

This clonotype was detected a few times. This chain uses TRBV6-5 with TRBJ1-2, with D maybe TRBD1 (6 bases). V dropped 5 bases and J dropped 6 bases, with 19 bases sitting between them. Germline V gene sequence: CDR1 MNHEY, CDR2 SVGAGI. CDR3 length equals 15 residues. The CDR3 region has the DNA TGTGCCAGCAGTCAGGGGACGAGGGGAGGGAATGGCTACACCTTC. Translated: CASSQGTRGGNGYTF.

The chain joins TRBV9 to TRBJ1-6; 7 nucleotides agree with TRBD1. The V gene end was trimmed by 5 bases and the J gene end by 0 bases; junction bases not matched to a gene: 5. The CDR3 is 16 residues long. The germline CDR1 and CDR2 sequences are SGDLS and YYNGEE. The DNA of the CDR3 is TGTGCCAGCAGTTCGACAGGGAGCTCCTATAATTCACCCCTCCACTTT. It encodes CASSSTGSSYNSPLHF.

The rearrangement joins TRBV7-3 to TRBJ2-3; TRBD2 agrees at 13 bases. J was trimmed by 2 bases and V by 6 bases; bases with no gene match: 5. The CDR3 extends over 16 amino acids. CDR1 and CDR2 (germline): SGHTA, FQGTGA. This CDR3 reads CASRPGLAGDTDTQYF. Written as DNA, the CDR3 is TGTGCCAGCAGGCCTGGACTAGCGGGGGACACAGATACGCAGTATTTT.

Comments on this clonotype: Mismatch with germline at one junction end may stem from a read error. The chain links TRBV7-2 to TRBJ2-1; perhaps TRBD2 as D (6 bases). CDR3 size: 17 residues. Germline V gene sequence: CDR1 SGHTA, CDR2 FQGNSA. The CDR3: CATSLARGVSSYTEQFF. The CDR3 DNA sequence: TGTGCCACCAGCTTAGCCCGCGGGGTGAGCTCCTACACTGAGCAGTTCTTC.

The chain is built from TRBV5-1 and TRBJ2-7; the D is unclear. The CDR3 is 13 residues long. Germline lookup yields CDR1 SGHRS and CDR2 YFSETQ. Trimming removed 0 bases from V and 5 bases from J, with 9 bases in between. CDR3 residues: CASSLGATDEQYF. As DNA, the CDR3 is TGCGCCAGCAGCTTGGGGGCCACGGACGAGCAGTACTTC. Together with reference TRBV5-1 and TRBJ2-7, the CDR3 gives the full variable domain: KAGVTQTPRYLIKTRGQQVTLSCSPISGHRSVSWYQQTPGQGLQFLFEYFSETQRNKGNFPGRFSGRQFSNSRSEMNVSTLELGDSALYLCASSLGATDEQYFGPGTRLTVT.

This clonotype was picked up many times. At one of its ends the junction is not consistent with the germline gene, which may arise from a read error. The V call is TRBV19, the J call TRBJ2-7, with TRBD2 matching 7 bases. The CDR3 length is 13 residues. In germline, CDR1 is LNHDA, CDR2 SQIVND (reference sequence). DNA of the CDR3: TGTGCCAGTAGAACAAGCGGGGCCTACGGGCAGTACTTC. Amino acids: CASRTSGAYGQYF.

This clonotype was observed at least ten times. The chain links TRBV12-3 or TRBV12-4 to TRBJ2-7; the D is unclear. Trimming took off 1 base at V and 0 bases at J, with 7 bases between the two ends. The CDR3 loop spans 14 amino acids. CDR3 amino acids: CASSLEYSSYEQYF. The CDR3, as DNA: TGTGCCAGCAGTTTAGAGTACAGCTCCTACGAGCAGTACTTC.

V usage is TRBV6-5 and J usage is TRBJ1-6; D is ambiguous. The V end lost 2 bases, the J end lost 4 bases, and 6 bases lay between the germline ends. This CDR3 spans 14 amino acids. CDR1 is MNHEY, CDR2 SVGAGI, per germline. The CDR3 sequence is CASSYREYNSPLHF. In DNA form, the CDR3 reads TGTGCCAGCAGTTACAGGGAATATAATTCACCCCTCCACTTT.

This clonotype has only one observation. The chain recombines TRBV11-2 with TRBJ2-5; TRBD1 matches 8 bases. Germline CDR1 is SGHAT and CDR2 is FQNNGV. The CDR3 covers 14 residues. The V and J ends lost 5 bases and 4 bases, in that order; junction bases with no gene match: 6. CDR3 sequence: CASSADRGPETQYF. CDR3 DNA: TGTGCCAGCAGCGCCGACAGGGGTCCAGAGACCCAGTACTTC.

Comment on this clonotype: At one end the junction does not follow the germline gene, possibly because of a read error. The V and J genes are TRBV19 and TRBJ1-5; TRBD1 is a possible D gene (5 bases). The CDR3 is 15 residues long. Germline V lookup: CDR1 LNHDA, CDR2 SQIVND (reference sequence). In nucleotides, the CDR3 is TGTGCCAGTAGTAAGGGCCGGGGGAGTTCACACCCCCAGCTTTTT. Amino acid sequence: CASSKGRGSSHPQLF.

The J gene is TRBJ2-1, the V gene TRBV10-3; D is perhaps TRBD1 or TRBD2 (6 bases each). Germline V CDR1 and CDR2: ENHRY, SYGVKD. V lost 0 bases, J lost 4 bases, and 13 bases lay in between. The CDR3 has 16 residues. The CDR3 is CAISESIGGTYNEQFF. The DNA of the CDR3 is TGTGCCATCAGTGAGTCGATAGGGGGGACTTACAATGAGCAGTTCTTC.

Concerning this clonotype itself: A junction boundary mismatches the germline segment, possibly from a read error. The genes are TRBV10-2 and TRBJ2-7; 7 bases are shared with TRBD1. CDR3 length: 13 residues. Germline CDR1 and CDR2: WSHSY and SAAADI. The CDR3, as DNA: TGCGCCGGCAGTGACAGGGTGGGCTACGGGCAGTACTTC. Protein: CAGSDRVGYGQYF.